The present T cell receptor beta chain was sequenced within a study of T cell repertoires in cytomegalovirus infection. Study in general: Shared public TCR beta signatures pointed to both CMV infection and a matching HLA type.

The CDR3 consists of 14 residues. V was trimmed by 6 bases and J by 4 bases, leaving 15 bases between them. Germline V gene lookup returns CDR1 MNHEY and CDR2 SMNVEV (reference sequence). General study results and limits: Ex vivo, HLA-C-restricted CMV-specific TCR beta clonotypes prevailed over the rest of the response. Frequencies of public TCR beta families were cumulated, and this identified carriers of CMV plus the relevant HLA.

MiXCR, run by TCRdb on the reads, gives a single entry per CDR3 protein. The sample contains fewer than 400,000 distinct CDR3 sequences, 15% to 20% of which appear only once. On this clonotype itself: Its antigen is not identified.

The TCR originated in a human donor in good health (CMV status not recorded). Some clones in this sample may be carry-over from other donors' samples. Sequencing was done on a sample of PBMCs. The chain employs TRBV27 and TRBJ1-2, with no clear D. Here the CDR3 reads CASSPVNMGYGYTF. The CDR3 DNA follows: TGTGCCAGCAGCCCGGTTAATATGGGCTATGGCTACACCTTC.